This T cell receptor (beta chain) was obtained from a study of blood T cell repertoires in COVID-19. In the study overall: Whether acute or convalescent, the COVID-19 samples came from the United States, Italy and Spain.

The repertoire was sequenced with immunoSEQ multiplex PCR; TCRdb's copy has only in-frame clones and lacks some. Here the sample spans about 280,000 clones, roughly nine tenths being singletons. The receptor was isolated from a woman aged 25 to 39 with COVID-19, enrolled during active disease. Sequences were obtained from peripheral blood.

The CDR3 DNA sequence: TGTGCCAGACAGGGCGGGTGGAACTATGGCTACACCTTC. Protein sequence: CARQGGWNYGYTF. The gene calls are TRBV2 and TRBJ1-2; a possible D gene is TRBD1 (6 bases). Germline V CDR1 and CDR2: SNHLY, FYNNEI. The CDR3 runs to 13 residues. V lost 9 bases to trimming and J lost 2 bases, with 13 bases between them.